This is a list of T cell receptor beta chains from one sample in a study of blood T cells in healthy people across ages. TCRdb analysed the 5' RACE reads with MiXCR anew, one entry per CDR3 protein. The sample lists hundreds of thousands of distinct CDR3 sequences; around 20% were seen once. The sequenced sample was blood. All receptors come from a man between 65 and 85 years old in good health. Each CDR3 is given with its conserved first and last residue. Each record gives: D gene, clone size, V gene, J gene, CDR3 protein, CDR3 DNA. A D gene is named only where the DNA matches it firmly. Clone size is stated in some rows and not others, as once, few, many or a class when expanded.

d_call: -; clone_size: few; v_call: TRBV29-1; j_call: TRBJ2-1; cdr3_aa: CSVPRAIHEQFF; cdr3_nt: TGCAGCGTTCCCAGGGCGATCCATGAGCAGTTCTTC
d_call: -; clone_size: few; v_call: TRBV20-1; j_call: TRBJ2-7; cdr3_aa: CSAKRGTYEQYF; cdr3_nt: TGCAGTGCGAAGAGAGGGACCTACGAGCAGTACTTC
d_call: -; clone_size: -; v_call: TRBV9; j_call: TRBJ2-5; cdr3_aa: CASSATPSAGETQYF; cdr3_nt: TGTGCCAGCAGCGCCACCCCTAGCGCGGGAGAGACCCAGTACTTC
d_call: TRBD2; clone_size: few; v_call: TRBV6-5; j_call: TRBJ2-7; cdr3_aa: CASSRGGAYEQYF; cdr3_nt: TGTGCCAGCAGTCGGGGGGGCGCCTACGAGCAGTACTTC
d_call: -; clone_size: -; v_call: TRBV28; j_call: TRBJ2-1; cdr3_aa: CASSEEVPGHNEQFF; cdr3_nt: TGTGCCAGCAGTGAGGAGGTCCCAGGACACAATGAACAGTTCTTC
d_call: -; clone_size: many; v_call: TRBV29-1; j_call: TRBJ1-2; cdr3_aa: CSVSTGRAGYTF; cdr3_nt: TGCAGCGTTTCTACAGGGAGGGCTGGCTACACCTTC
d_call: TRBD1; clone_size: few; v_call: TRBV7-9; j_call: TRBJ1-1; cdr3_aa: CASSSSGTDEAFF; cdr3_nt: TGTGCCAGCAGCTCGAGCGGGACAGATGAAGCTTTCTTT
d_call: -; clone_size: -; v_call: TRBV24-1; j_call: TRBJ2-1; cdr3_aa: CATSDPSNYNEQFF; cdr3_nt: TGTGCCACCAGTGACCCTTCGAACTACAATGAGCAGTTCTTC
d_call: TRBD2; clone_size: few; v_call: TRBV20-1; j_call: TRBJ2-4; cdr3_aa: CSASLSGSTKNIQYF; cdr3_nt: TGCAGTGCTAGTCTTAGCGGGAGTACCAAAAACATTCAGTACTTC
d_call: -; clone_size: few; v_call: TRBV20-1; j_call: TRBJ2-7; cdr3_aa: CSAGGADSYEQYF; cdr3_nt: TGCAGTGCTGGGGGGGCAGACTCCTACGAGCAGTACTTC
d_call: -; clone_size: -; v_call: TRBV27; j_call: TRBJ2-1; cdr3_aa: CASRNQKSSYNEQFF; cdr3_nt: TGTGCCAGCCGGAATCAAAAAAGCTCCTACAATGAGCAGTTCTTC
d_call: TRBD1; clone_size: -; v_call: TRBV3-1; j_call: TRBJ2-7; cdr3_aa: CASSQGQGFFGEQYF; cdr3_nt: TGTGCCAGCAGCCAAGGACAGGGGTTCTTCGGCGAGCAGTACTTC
d_call: TRBD1; clone_size: -; v_call: TRBV6-1; j_call: TRBJ2-1; cdr3_aa: CATRQGANNEQFF; cdr3_nt: TGTGCCACCAGACAGGGGGCAAACAATGAGCAGTTCTTC
d_call: TRBD1; clone_size: many; v_call: TRBV6-1; j_call: TRBJ2-7; cdr3_aa: CASSRVPGQGYNEQYF; cdr3_nt: TGTGCCAGCAGTCGTGTTCCGGGACAGGGGTACAACGAGCAGTACTTC
d_call: TRBD2; clone_size: few; v_call: TRBV5-1; j_call: TRBJ2-1; cdr3_aa: CASSFPSGRSGEQFF; cdr3_nt: TGCGCCAGCAGCTTTCCTAGCGGGAGGTCGGGAGAGCAGTTCTTC
d_call: -; clone_size: -; v_call: TRBV20-1; j_call: TRBJ1-5; cdr3_aa: CSASQNRVTKQPQHF; cdr3_nt: TGCAGTGCTAGCCAAAACAGGGTGACAAAACAGCCCCAGCATTTT
d_call: -; clone_size: few; v_call: TRBV3-1; j_call: TRBJ2-1; cdr3_aa: CASSQGRYAYNEQFF; cdr3_nt: TGTGCCAGCAGCCAAGGGAGATACGCTTACAATGAGCAGTTCTTC
d_call: -; clone_size: -; v_call: TRBV7-9; j_call: TRBJ1-2; cdr3_aa: CASTISLTGNYGYTF; cdr3_nt: TGTGCCAGCACCATCTCCCTCACCGGTAACTATGGCTACACCTTC
d_call: -; clone_size: -; v_call: TRBV14; j_call: TRBJ1-5; cdr3_aa: CASSLPLDQPQHF; cdr3_nt: TGTGCCAGCAGCCTACCTTTGGATCAGCCCCAGCATTTT
d_call: TRBD1; clone_size: -; v_call: TRBV28; j_call: TRBJ2-7; cdr3_aa: CASSHLTGTGNEQYF; cdr3_nt: TGTGCCAGCAGCCACCTAACCGGGACAGGGAACGAGCAGTACTTC
d_call: TRBD1; clone_size: many; v_call: TRBV2; j_call: TRBJ1-4; cdr3_aa: CASRTGREKLFF; cdr3_nt: TGTGCCAGTAGGACAGGGCGGGAAAAACTGTTTTTT
d_call: -; clone_size: few; v_call: TRBV20-1; j_call: TRBJ2-7; cdr3_aa: CSAPSPGSYEQYF; cdr3_nt: TGCAGTGCCCCGTCCCCGGGCTCCTACGAGCAGTACTTC
d_call: TRBD2; clone_size: -; v_call: TRBV5-1; j_call: TRBJ2-5; cdr3_aa: CASSFGLAGVETQYF; cdr3_nt: TGCGCCAGCAGCTTCGGCCTAGCGGGAGTCGAGACCCAGTACTTC
d_call: -; clone_size: few; v_call: TRBV19; j_call: TRBJ2-6; cdr3_aa: CAGGPRSTFSGANVLTF; cdr3_nt: TGTGCCGGTGGCCCAAGATCGACTTTCTCTGGGGCCAACGTCCTGACTTTC
d_call: -; clone_size: many; v_call: TRBV2; j_call: TRBJ2-7; cdr3_aa: CASSENAGVGEQYF; cdr3_nt: TGTGCCAGCAGTGAAAATGCAGGGGTTGGCGAGCAGTACTTC
d_call: -; clone_size: many; v_call: TRBV5-1; j_call: TRBJ2-5; cdr3_aa: CASSLAPGGETQYF; cdr3_nt: TGCGCCAGCAGCTTGGCCCCGGGTGGAGAGACCCAGTACTTC
d_call: TRBD2; clone_size: -; v_call: TRBV4-1; j_call: TRBJ2-2; cdr3_aa: CASSQGLAGGTGELFF; cdr3_nt: TGCGCCAGCAGCCAGGGACTAGCGGGAGGCACCGGGGAGCTGTTTTTT
d_call: -; clone_size: -; v_call: TRBV7-2; j_call: TRBJ2-3; cdr3_aa: CASSLAGASGTDTQYF; cdr3_nt: TGTGCCAGCAGCTTAGCCGGGGCATCTGGCACAGATACGCAGTATTTT
d_call: -; clone_size: few; v_call: TRBV4-1; j_call: TRBJ2-1; cdr3_aa: CASSHSDDEQFF; cdr3_nt: TGCGCCAGCAGCCATTCCGACGATGAGCAGTTCTTC
d_call: TRBD2; clone_size: -; v_call: TRBV20-1; j_call: TRBJ2-4; cdr3_aa: CSARSASVSGYIQYF; cdr3_nt: TGCAGTGCTAGATCGGCTAGCGTTAGCGGGTACATTCAGTACTTC
d_call: -; clone_size: few; v_call: TRBV25-1; j_call: TRBJ2-1; cdr3_aa: CASSEGASAGSYNEQFF; cdr3_nt: TGTGCCAGCAGTGAAGGGGCTAGCGCCGGCTCCTACAATGAGCAGTTCTTC
d_call: TRBD1; clone_size: -; v_call: TRBV7-2; j_call: TRBJ2-1; cdr3_aa: CASSERTGIYNEQFF; cdr3_nt: TGTGCCAGCAGCGAGAGGACAGGGATTTACAATGAGCAGTTCTTC
d_call: -; clone_size: few; v_call: TRBV30; j_call: TRBJ2-1; cdr3_aa: CAWSATSSSYNEQFF; cdr3_nt: TGTGCCTGGAGTGCCACTTCAAGCTCCTACAATGAGCAGTTCTTC
d_call: -; clone_size: few; v_call: TRBV3-1; j_call: TRBJ2-4; cdr3_aa: CASSQDAQVLNIQYF; cdr3_nt: TGTGCCAGCAGCCAAGATGCACAGGTTTTGAACATTCAGTACTTC
d_call: -; clone_size: -; v_call: TRBV20-1; j_call: TRBJ1-6; cdr3_aa: CSAQDKAHNSPLHF; cdr3_nt: TGCAGTGCGCAAGACAAGGCCCATAATTCACCCCTCCACTTT
d_call: -; clone_size: few; v_call: TRBV20-1; j_call: TRBJ2-6; cdr3_aa: CSAWDLDSGANVLTF; cdr3_nt: TGCAGTGCTTGGGACCTGGACTCTGGGGCCAACGTCCTGACTTTC
d_call: TRBD1; clone_size: few; v_call: TRBV10-3; j_call: TRBJ2-1; cdr3_aa: CAISESGQGYNEQFF; cdr3_nt: TGTGCCATCAGTGAGTCAGGACAGGGATACAATGAGCAGTTCTTC
d_call: TRBD2; clone_size: -; v_call: TRBV19; j_call: TRBJ2-2; cdr3_aa: CASSWGGDTGELFF; cdr3_nt: TGTGCCAGTAGTTGGGGGGGGGACACCGGGGAGCTGTTTTTT
d_call: TRBD2; clone_size: few; v_call: TRBV7-2; j_call: TRBJ2-7; cdr3_aa: CASSPLWASGAYEQYF; cdr3_nt: TGTGCCAGCAGCCCCCTTTGGGCTAGCGGAGCCTACGAGCAGTACTTC
d_call: -; clone_size: few; v_call: TRBV7-9; j_call: TRBJ2-5; cdr3_aa: CASSLEAEGETQYF; cdr3_nt: TGTGCCAGCAGCTTAGAGGCAGAAGGAGAGACCCAGTACTTC
d_call: -; clone_size: few; v_call: TRBV5-4; j_call: TRBJ2-3; cdr3_aa: CASSLPGQGTDTQYF; cdr3_nt: TGTGCCAGCAGCTTGCCTGGACAAGGCACAGATACGCAGTATTTT
d_call: -; clone_size: -; v_call: TRBV19; j_call: TRBJ2-3; cdr3_aa: CASSTTGLGTQYF; cdr3_nt: TGTGCCAGTAGTACTACAGGGCTTGGAACGCAGTATTTT
d_call: -; clone_size: -; v_call: TRBV6-2/TRBV6-3; j_call: TRBJ1-2; cdr3_aa: CASGFGGWGYTF; cdr3_nt: TGTGCCAGCGGCTTTGGGGGCTGGGGCTACACCTTC
d_call: -; clone_size: once; v_call: TRBV28; j_call: TRBJ1-4; cdr3_aa: CASSSLVGAEGEKLFF; cdr3_nt: TGTGCCAGCAGTTCCCTGGTTGGGGCCGAGGGGGAAAAACTGTTTTTT
d_call: -; clone_size: -; v_call: TRBV19; j_call: TRBJ2-6; cdr3_aa: CASSPGRPTSGANVLTF; cdr3_nt: TGTGCCAGTAGCCCGGGACGGCCAACCTCTGGGGCCAACGTCCTGACTTTC
d_call: -; clone_size: few; v_call: TRBV27; j_call: TRBJ2-3; cdr3_aa: CASSWPTDTQYF; cdr3_nt: TGTGCCAGCAGTTGGCCCACAGATACGCAGTATTTT
d_call: -; clone_size: -; v_call: TRBV7-2; j_call: TRBJ2-1; cdr3_aa: CASSSMWGGGNNEQFF; cdr3_nt: TGTGCCAGCAGCTCGATGTGGGGAGGCGGGAACAATGAGCAGTTCTTC
d_call: -; clone_size: -; v_call: TRBV7-8; j_call: TRBJ2-3; cdr3_aa: CASSTYTSTDTQYF; cdr3_nt: TGTGCCAGCAGCACATATACTAGCACAGATACGCAGTATTTT
d_call: -; clone_size: -; v_call: TRBV6-1; j_call: TRBJ2-1; cdr3_aa: CASSELGSEQFF; cdr3_nt: TGTGCCAGCAGTGAATTGGGGAGTGAGCAGTTCTTC
d_call: -; clone_size: -; v_call: TRBV7-2; j_call: TRBJ2-7; cdr3_aa: CASSLDSSAREQYF; cdr3_nt: TGTGCCAGCAGCCTGGACAGCTCGGCTCGCGAGCAGTACTTC
d_call: TRBD1; clone_size: -; v_call: TRBV29-1; j_call: TRBJ1-2; cdr3_aa: CSVFPSDRVYGYTF; cdr3_nt: TGCAGCGTTTTCCCCTCCGACAGGGTTTATGGCTACACCTTC
d_call: TRBD1; clone_size: -; v_call: TRBV28; j_call: TRBJ2-7; cdr3_aa: CASSFGDRAYEQYF; cdr3_nt: TGTGCCAGCAGTTTTGGGGACAGGGCCTACGAGCAGTACTTC